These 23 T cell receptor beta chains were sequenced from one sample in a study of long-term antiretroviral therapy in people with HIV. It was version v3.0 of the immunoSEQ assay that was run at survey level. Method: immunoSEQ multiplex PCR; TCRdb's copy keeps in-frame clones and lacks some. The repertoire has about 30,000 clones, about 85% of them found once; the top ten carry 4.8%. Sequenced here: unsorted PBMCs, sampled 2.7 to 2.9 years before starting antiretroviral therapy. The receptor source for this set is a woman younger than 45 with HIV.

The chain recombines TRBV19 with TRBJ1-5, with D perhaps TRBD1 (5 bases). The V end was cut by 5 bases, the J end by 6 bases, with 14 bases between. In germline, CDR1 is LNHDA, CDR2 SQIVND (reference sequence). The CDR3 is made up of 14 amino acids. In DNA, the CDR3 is TGTGCCAGTAGTTGGGACGGGGTCCCTCAGCCCCAGCATTTT. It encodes CASSWDGVPQPQHF.

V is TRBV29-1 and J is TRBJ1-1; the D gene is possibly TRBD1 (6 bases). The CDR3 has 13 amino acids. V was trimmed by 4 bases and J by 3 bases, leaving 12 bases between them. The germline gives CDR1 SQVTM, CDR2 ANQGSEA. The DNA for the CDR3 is TGCAGCGTTGTTGGACAGTTCGACACTGAAGCTTTCTTT. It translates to CSVVGQFDTEAFF.

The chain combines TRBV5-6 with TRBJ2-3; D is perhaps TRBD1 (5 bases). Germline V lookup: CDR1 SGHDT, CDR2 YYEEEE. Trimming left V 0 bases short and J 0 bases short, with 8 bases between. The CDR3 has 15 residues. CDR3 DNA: TGTGCCAGCAGCTTGGTCAGGGCGAGCACAGATACGCAGTATTTT. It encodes CASSLVRASTDTQYF.

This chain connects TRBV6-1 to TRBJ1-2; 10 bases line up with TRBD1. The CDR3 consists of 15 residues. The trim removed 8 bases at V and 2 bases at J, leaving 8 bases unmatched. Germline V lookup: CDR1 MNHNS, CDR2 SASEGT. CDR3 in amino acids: CASRRQGATNYGYTF. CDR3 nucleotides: TGTGCCAGCCGACGACAGGGGGCGACCAACTATGGCTACACCTTC.

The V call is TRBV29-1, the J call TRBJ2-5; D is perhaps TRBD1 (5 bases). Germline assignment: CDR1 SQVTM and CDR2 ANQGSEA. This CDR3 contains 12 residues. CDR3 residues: CSGVGRVETQYF. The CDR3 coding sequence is TGCAGTGGCGTCGGCAGGGTGGAGACCCAGTACTTC.

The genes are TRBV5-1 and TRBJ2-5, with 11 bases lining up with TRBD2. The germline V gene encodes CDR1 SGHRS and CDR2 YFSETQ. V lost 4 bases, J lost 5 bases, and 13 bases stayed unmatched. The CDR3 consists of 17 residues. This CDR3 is CASSAPTTSGGQETQYF. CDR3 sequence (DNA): TGCGCCAGCAGCGCGCCTACCACTAGCGGGGGACAGGAGACCCAGTACTTC.

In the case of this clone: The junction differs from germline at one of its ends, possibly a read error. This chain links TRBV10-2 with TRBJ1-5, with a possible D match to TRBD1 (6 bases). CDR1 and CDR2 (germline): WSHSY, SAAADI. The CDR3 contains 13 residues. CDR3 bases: TGCGCCAGCAGTCCCGGGGGCGCTCAGGCCCAGCATTTT. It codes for CASSPGGAQAQHF.

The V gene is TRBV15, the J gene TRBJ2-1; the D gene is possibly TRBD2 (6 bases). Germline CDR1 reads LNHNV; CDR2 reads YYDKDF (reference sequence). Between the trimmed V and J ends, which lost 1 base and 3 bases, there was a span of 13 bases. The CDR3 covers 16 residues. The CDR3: CATSRARGRGYNEQFF. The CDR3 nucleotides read TGTGCCACCAGCAGAGCGCGGGGTCGGGGCTACAATGAGCAGTTCTTC.

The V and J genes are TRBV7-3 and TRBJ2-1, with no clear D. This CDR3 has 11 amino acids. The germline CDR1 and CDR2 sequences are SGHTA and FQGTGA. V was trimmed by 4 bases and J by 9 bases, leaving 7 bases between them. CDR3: CASSSLGEQFF. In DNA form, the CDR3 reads TGTGCCAGCAGCTCCCTGGGTGAGCAGTTCTTC.

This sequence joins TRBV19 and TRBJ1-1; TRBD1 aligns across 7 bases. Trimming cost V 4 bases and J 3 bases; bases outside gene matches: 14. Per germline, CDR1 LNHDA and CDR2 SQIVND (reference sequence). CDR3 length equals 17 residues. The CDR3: CASSKSYFGTEHTEAFF. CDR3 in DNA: TGTGCCAGTAGTAAAAGTTACTTCGGGACAGAGCACACTGAAGCTTTCTTT. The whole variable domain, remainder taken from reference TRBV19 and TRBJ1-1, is DGGITQSPKYLFRKEGQNVTLSCEQNLNHDAMYWYRQDPGQGLRLIYYSQIVNDFQKGDIAEGYSVSREKKESFPLTVTSAQKNPTAFYLCASSKSYFGTEHTEAFFGQGTRLTVV.

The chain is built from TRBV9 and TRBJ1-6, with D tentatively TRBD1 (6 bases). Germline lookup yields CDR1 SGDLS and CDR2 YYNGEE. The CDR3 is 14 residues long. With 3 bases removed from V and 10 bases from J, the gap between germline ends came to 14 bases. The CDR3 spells CASSAVQGGSPLHF. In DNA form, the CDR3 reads TGTGCCAGCAGCGCGGTACAGGGTGGATCACCCCTCCACTTT.

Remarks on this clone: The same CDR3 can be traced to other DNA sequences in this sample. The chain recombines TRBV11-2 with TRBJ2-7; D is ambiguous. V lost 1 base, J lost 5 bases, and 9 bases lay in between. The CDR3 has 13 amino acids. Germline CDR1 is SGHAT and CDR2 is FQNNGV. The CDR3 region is CASSLVASHEQYV. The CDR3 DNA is TGTGCCAGCAGCTTAGTCGCATCCCACGAGCAGTACGTC.

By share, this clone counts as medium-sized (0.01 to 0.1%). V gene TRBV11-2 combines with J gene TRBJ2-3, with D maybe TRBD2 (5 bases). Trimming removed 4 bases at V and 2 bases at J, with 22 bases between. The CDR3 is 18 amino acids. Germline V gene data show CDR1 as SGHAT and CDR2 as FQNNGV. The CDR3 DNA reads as TGTGCCAGCAGCTCCCCAAGGGATGAGCGGATCTTCACAGATACGCAGTATTTT. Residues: CASSSPRDERIFTDTQYF.

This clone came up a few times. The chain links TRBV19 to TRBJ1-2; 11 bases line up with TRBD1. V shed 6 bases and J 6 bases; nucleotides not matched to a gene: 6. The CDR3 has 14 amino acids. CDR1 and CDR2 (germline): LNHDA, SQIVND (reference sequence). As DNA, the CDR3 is TGTGCCAGTAGGGACAGGGGGCGCGAGGATGGCTACACCTTC. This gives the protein CASRDRGREDGYTF.

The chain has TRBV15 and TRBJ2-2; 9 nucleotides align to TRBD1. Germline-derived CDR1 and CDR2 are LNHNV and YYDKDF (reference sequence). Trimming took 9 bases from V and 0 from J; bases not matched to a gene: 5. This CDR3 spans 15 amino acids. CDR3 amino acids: CATVRDRANTGELFF. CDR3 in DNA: TGTGCCACGGTCCGGGACAGGGCGAACACCGGGGAGCTGTTTTTT.

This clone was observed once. The CDR3 DNA follows: TGTGCCTGGAGTGAGACAGGGGGTGGGAACACTGAAGCTTTCTTT. Translation gives CAWSETGGGNTEAFF. The chain carries TRBV30 and TRBJ1-1, with TRBD1 matching 9 bases. Germline CDR1 GTSNPN, CDR2 SVGIG (reference sequence). The V gene end was trimmed by 1 base and the J gene end by 1 base; junction bases not matched to a gene: 4. The CDR3 spans 15 residues.

In nucleotides, the CDR3 is TGTGCCAGCAGCGAGACAGCCAACGGAGCTTTCTTT. It yields the protein CASSETANGAFF. The chain recombines TRBV7-9 with TRBJ1-1; D is possibly TRBD1 (5 bases). The CDR3 has 12 residues. V dropped 5 bases and J dropped 10 bases, with 14 bases sitting between them. Germline V gene lookup returns CDR1 SEHNR and CDR2 FQNEAQ (reference sequence). The full variable domain, rest sourced from reference TRBV7-9 and TRBJ1-1, is DTGVSQNPRHKITKRGQNVTFRCDPISEHNRLYWYRQTLGQGPEFLTYFQNEAQLEKSRLLSDRFSAERPKGSFSTLEIQRTEQGDSAMYLCASSETANGAFFGQGTRLTVV.

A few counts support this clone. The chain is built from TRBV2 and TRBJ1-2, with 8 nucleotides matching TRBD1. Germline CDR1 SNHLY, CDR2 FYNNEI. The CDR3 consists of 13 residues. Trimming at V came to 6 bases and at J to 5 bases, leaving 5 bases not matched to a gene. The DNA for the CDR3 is TGTGCCAGCAGCGAGGACAGGGTATATGGCTACACCTTC. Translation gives CASSEDRVYGYTF.

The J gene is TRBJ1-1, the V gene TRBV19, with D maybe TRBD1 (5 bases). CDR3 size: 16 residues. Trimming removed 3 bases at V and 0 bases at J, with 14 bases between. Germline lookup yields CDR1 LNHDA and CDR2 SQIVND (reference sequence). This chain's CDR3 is CASSIGQGRVNTEAFF. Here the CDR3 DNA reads TGTGCCAGTAGTATTGGCCAGGGACGAGTGAACACTGAAGCTTTCTTT.

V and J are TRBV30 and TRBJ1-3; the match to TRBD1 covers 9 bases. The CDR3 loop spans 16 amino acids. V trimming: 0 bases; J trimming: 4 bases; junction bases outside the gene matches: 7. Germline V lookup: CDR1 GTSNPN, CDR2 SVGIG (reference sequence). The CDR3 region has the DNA TGTGCCTGGAGTGTGGTTGGACAGGGGATCGGAAACACCATATATTTT. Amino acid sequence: CAWSVVGQGIGNTIYF.

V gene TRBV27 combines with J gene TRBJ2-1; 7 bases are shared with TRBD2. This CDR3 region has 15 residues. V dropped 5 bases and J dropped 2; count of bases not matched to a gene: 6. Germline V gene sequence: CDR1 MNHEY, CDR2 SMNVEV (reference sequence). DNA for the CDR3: TGTGCCAGCAGTCACCGACTAGCTGCCTACAATGAGCAGTTCTTC. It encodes CASSHRLAAYNEQFF.

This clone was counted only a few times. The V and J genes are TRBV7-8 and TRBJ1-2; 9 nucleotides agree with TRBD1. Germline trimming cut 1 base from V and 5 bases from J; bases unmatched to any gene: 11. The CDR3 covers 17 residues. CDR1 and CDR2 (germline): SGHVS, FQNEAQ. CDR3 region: CASSLETDRGKSYGYTF. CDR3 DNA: TGTGCCAGCAGCTTAGAAACTGACAGGGGGAAATCGTATGGCTACACCTTC.

CDR3 bases: TGTGCCAGCAGCTCCGGGACAGATTATACTAATGAAAAACTGTTTTTT. The encoded protein is CASSSGTDYTNEKLFF. The chain links TRBV9 to TRBJ1-4; the match to TRBD1 covers 7 bases. Germline-derived CDR1 and CDR2 are SGDLS and YYNGEE. V shed 4 bases and J 2 bases; nucleotides not matched to a gene: 8. The CDR3 is 16 residues long. The variable domain in full, with the rest retrieved from reference TRBV9 and TRBJ1-4, is DSGVTQTPKHLITATGQRVTLRCSPRSGDLSVYWYQQSLDQGLQFLIQYYNGEERAKGNILERFSAQQFPDLHSELNLSSLELGDSALYFCASSSGTDYTNEKLFFGSGTQLSVL.